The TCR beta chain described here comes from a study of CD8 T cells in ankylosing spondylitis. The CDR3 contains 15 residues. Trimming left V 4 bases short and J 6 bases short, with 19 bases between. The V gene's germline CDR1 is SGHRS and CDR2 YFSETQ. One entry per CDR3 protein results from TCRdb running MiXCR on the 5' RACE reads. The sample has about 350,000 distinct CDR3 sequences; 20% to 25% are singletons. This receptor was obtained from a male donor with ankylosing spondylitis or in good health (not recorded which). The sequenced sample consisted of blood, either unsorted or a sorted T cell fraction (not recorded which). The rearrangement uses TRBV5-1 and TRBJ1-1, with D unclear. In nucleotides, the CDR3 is TGCGCCAGCAGCCCATGGCAGCAAGGTCTAGCTGAAGCTTTCTTT. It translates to CASSPWQQGLAEAFF.